The 18 T cell receptor beta chains below all came from one sample that was sequenced in a study of T cell responses to AZD1222 COVID-19 vaccine. TCRdb's copy holds only in-frame clones and misses some; the assay was immunoSEQ multiplex PCR. The sample lists 160,000 or so clones; around nine tenths were seen once. This specimen consisted of peripheral blood, obtained 28 days after the second AZD1222 dose. These receptor sequences come from an adult who received the AZD1222 COVID-19 vaccine.

The genes are TRBV2 and TRBJ1-1; no definite D call. The germline V gene encodes CDR1 SNHLY and CDR2 FYNNEI. This CDR3 is 11 amino acids long. Written as DNA, the CDR3 is TGTGCTAGCGAGGGTTACACTGAAGCTTTCTTT. Encoded protein: CASEGYTEAFF.

This chain connects TRBV15 to TRBJ2-2, with 9 bases matching TRBD1. Germline V gives CDR1 LNHNV, CDR2 YYDKDF (reference sequence). CDR3 length: 16 residues. J lost 6 bases, V lost 1 base, and 6 bases had no gene match. The CDR3: CATSRVIRQGAGELFF. CDR3 coding DNA: TGTGCCACCAGCAGAGTGATTCGACAGGGGGCCGGGGAGCTGTTTTTT.

This clone has just a few counts. The rearrangement uses TRBV30 and TRBJ2-6; 7 positions match TRBD2. The CDR3 spans 17 residues. The germline CDR1 and CDR2 sequences are GTSNPN and SVGIG (reference sequence). Trimming cost V 3 bases and J 2 bases; bases outside gene matches: 10. The DNA of the CDR3 is TGTGCCTGGAGGCGGGGGAGAACGCAGGCTGGGGCCAACGTCCTGACTTTC. Residues: CAWRRGRTQAGANVLTF.

This rearrangement joins TRBV5-1 to TRBJ2-6; a weak D match, TRBD1 (5 bases). The CDR3 totals 16 residues. The germline V and J ends were trimmed by 0 bases and 0 bases, with 7 bases remaining between them. CDR1 is SGHRS and CDR2 is YFSETQ in the germline V gene. CDR3 in amino acids: CASSLVQGSGANVLTF. CDR3 sequence (DNA): TGCGCCAGCAGCTTGGTTCAGGGCTCTGGGGCCAACGTCCTGACTTTC.

V is TRBV6-5 and J is TRBJ1-5; unclear D gene. Trimming removed 4 bases from V and 2 bases from J, with 6 bases in between. This CDR3 is built from 13 residues. Germline V gene sequence: CDR1 MNHEY, CDR2 SVGAGI. CDR3 DNA sequence: TGTGCCAGCAGTTCCCGGGGCAATCAGCCCCAGCATTTT. Amino acid sequence: CASSSRGNQPQHF.

The DNA of the CDR3 is TGTGCCAGCAGCCTAGGCAGGACCTACTACAATGAGCAGTTCTTC. Its protein product is CASSLGRTYYNEQFF. This sequence joins TRBV7-2 and TRBJ2-1; D gene uncertain. This CDR3 contains 15 residues. V shed 5 bases and J shed 3 bases, with 14 bases lying between them. The germline CDR1 and CDR2 sequences are SGHTA and FQGNSA.

This clone was seen only once. The J gene is TRBJ2-5, the V gene TRBV20-1; D uncertain. The CDR3 sequence is 13 residues long. Germline CDR1 and CDR2: DFQATT and SNEGSKA (reference sequence). The V and J ends lost 3 bases and 4 bases respectively, with 12 bases between them. The CDR3 loop is CSASSSGRETQYF. The CDR3 DNA reads as TGCAGTGCTAGTAGTTCTGGCAGAGAGACCCAGTACTTC.

The V and J genes are TRBV19 and TRBJ2-3, with 11 bases aligning to TRBD1. The CDR3 spans 18 residues. Germline CDR1 and CDR2: LNHDA and SQIVND (reference sequence). J lost 2 bases, V lost 3 bases, and 10 bases had no gene match. This CDR3 reads CASSILPGTGGHTDTQYF. CDR3 DNA: TGTGCCAGTAGTATCCTCCCCGGGACAGGGGGGCACACAGATACGCAGTATTTT.

The chain couples TRBV5-1 to TRBJ1-1; perhaps TRBD1 as D (5 bases). Germline CDR1 SGHRS, CDR2 YFSETQ. Trimming removed 2 bases at V and 4 bases at J, with 6 bases between. The CDR3 has 12 residues. The CDR3 nucleotides are TGCGCCAGCAGCTTTGGGGGCACTGAAGCTTTCTTT. It encodes CASSFGGTEAFF.

The chain is built from TRBV29-1 and TRBJ2-1; no clear D gene. Looked up from germline, CDR1 is SQVTM and CDR2 is ANQGSEA. The V and J ends lost 7 bases and 7 bases respectively, with 8 bases between them. This CDR3 has 10 amino acids. Here the CDR3 reads CSAGRNEQFF. The CDR3 DNA follows: TGCAGCGCCGGGCGGAATGAGCAGTTCTTC.

The chain has TRBV7-9 and TRBJ1-3; tentatively, D is TRBD1 (5 bases). The V end was cut by 5 bases, the J end by 7 bases, with 18 bases between. CDR1 is SEHNR, CDR2 FQNEAQ, per germline (reference sequence). This CDR3 is built from 15 residues. The CDR3: CASSPRDSSRNTIYF. The CDR3 DNA is TGTGCCAGCAGCCCGCGTGACAGTTCTAGGAACACCATATATTTT.

The V gene is TRBV6-5, the J gene TRBJ2-4; 7 bases agree with TRBD2. Unmatched junction bases numbered 4, after V lost 7 bases and J lost 7 bases. This CDR3 comprises 12 residues. Per the germline V gene, CDR1 is MNHEY and CDR2 is SVGAGI. Written as DNA, the CDR3 is TGTGCCAGCACACGGGACTATAACATTCAGTACTTC. Translation gives CASTRDYNIQYF.

This clone came up once. The genes are TRBV18 and TRBJ1-1, with a tentative D call TRBD1 (6 bases). V lost 2 bases to trimming and J lost 12 bases, with 13 bases between them. The CDR3 spans 12 residues. Per germline, CDR1 KGHSH and CDR2 LQKENI. Here the CDR3 DNA reads TGTGCCAGCTCACCAACGACAGGTGCTTCTTTCTTT. Translating it yields CASSPTTGASFF.

The chain carries TRBV30 and TRBJ2-4; D not certain. V gave up 0 bases and J gave up 0 bases, with 3 bases separating them. In germline, CDR1 is GTSNPN, CDR2 SVGIG (reference sequence). The CDR3 consists of 13 residues. CDR3 protein: CAWSVVAKNIQYF. The CDR3 DNA reads as TGTGCCTGGAGTGTGGTAGCCAAAAACATTCAGTACTTC.

The V gene is TRBV9, the J gene TRBJ1-3; D gene unclear. Trimming removed 6 bases from V and 3 bases from J, with 4 bases in between. Germline CDR1 and CDR2: SGDLS and YYNGEE. This CDR3 region has 11 residues. CDR3 sequence (DNA): TGTGCCAGCAAGGGTGGAAACACCATATATTTT. Its translation: CASKGGNTIYF.

This clone has only a few counts. This chain's CDR3 is CASSSRGNYGYTF. In nucleotides, the CDR3 is TGTGCCAGCAGTTCAAGAGGGAACTATGGCTACACCTTC. The chain joins TRBV12-3 or TRBV12-4 to TRBJ1-2, with D unclear. The V end lost 4 bases, the J end lost 2 bases, and 8 bases lay between the germline ends. The CDR3 covers 13 residues.

The chain combines TRBV19 with TRBJ2-3, with D hard to call. The CDR3 is 17 amino acids. Germline V gene lookup returns CDR1 LNHDA and CDR2 SQIVND (reference sequence). The V end was cut by 3 bases, the J end by 2 bases, with 18 bases between. Written as DNA, the CDR3 is TGTGCCAGTAGTATCCTAAACCGTCCGGAACCCACAGATACGCAGTATTTT. Its protein is CASSILNRPEPTDTQYF.

This clone was counted between two and nine times. The gene calls are TRBV19 and TRBJ1-2; possibly TRBD1 for D (5 bases). V lost 5 bases and J lost 2, with 15 bases in between. This CDR3 comprises 15 residues. Germline V gene data show CDR1 as LNHDA and CDR2 as SQIVND (reference sequence). The CDR3 loop reads CASSYRILGNYGYTF. CDR3 in DNA: TGTGCCAGTAGTTACAGGATTTTGGGGAACTATGGCTACACCTTC.